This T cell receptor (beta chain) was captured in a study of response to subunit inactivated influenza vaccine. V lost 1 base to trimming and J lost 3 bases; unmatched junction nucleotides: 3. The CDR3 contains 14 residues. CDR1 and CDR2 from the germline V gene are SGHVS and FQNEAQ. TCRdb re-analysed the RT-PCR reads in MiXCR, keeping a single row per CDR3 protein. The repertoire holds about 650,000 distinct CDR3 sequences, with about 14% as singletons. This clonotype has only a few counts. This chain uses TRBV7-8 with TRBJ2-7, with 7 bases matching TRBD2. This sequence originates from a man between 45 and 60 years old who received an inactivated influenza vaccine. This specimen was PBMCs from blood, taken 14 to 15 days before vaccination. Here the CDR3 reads CASSLGGDYYEQYF. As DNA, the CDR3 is TGTGCCAGCAGCTTAGGGGGGGACTACTACGAGCAGTACTTC.